These 21 T cell receptor beta chains share one sample of origin, sequenced in a study of blood T cell repertoires in COVID-19. Libraries were prepared by immunoSEQ multiplex PCR; TCRdb keeps only in-frame clonotypes and omits some of them. This table has around 220,000 clones, 85% to 95% appearing once. The sequencing input was PBMCs or T cells enriched from blood (not recorded which). These TCRs come from a woman younger than 35 who had recovered from COVID-19.

V usage is TRBV7-9 and J usage is TRBJ2-7, with TRBD2 matching over 7 bases. The trim removed 6 bases at V and 5 bases at J, leaving 7 bases unmatched. Germline lookup yields CDR1 SEHNR and CDR2 FQNEAQ (reference sequence). CDR3 length: 13 residues. CDR3 in amino acids: CASRSGLGDEQYF. The CDR3 DNA reads as TGTGCCAGCAGATCCGGACTAGGTGACGAGCAGTACTTC.

V gene TRBV7-3 combines with J gene TRBJ2-1; TRBD2 aligns across 10 bases. V trimming: 4 bases; J trimming: 4 bases; junction bases outside the gene matches: 13. The CDR3 is 18 amino acids. The germline CDR1 and CDR2 sequences are SGHTA and FQGTGA. The CDR3 region is CASSSLAGGLLKYNEQFF. For the CDR3, the DNA is TGTGCCAGCAGCTCCTTAGCGGGAGGCCTACTAAAATACAATGAGCAGTTCTTC.

This clone was counted a single time. The gene calls are TRBV28 and TRBJ1-1; D is perhaps TRBD1 (6 bases). Germline V lookup: CDR1 MDHEN, CDR2 SYDVKM. The CDR3 spans 15 residues. V was pared by 5 bases and J by 5 bases, with 18 bases between. The CDR3 reads CASSPGTLLGTEAFF. The CDR3, as DNA: TGTGCCAGCAGTCCAGGGACACTCTTGGGGACTGAAGCTTTCTTT.

The V and J genes are TRBV7-9 and TRBJ2-1; tentatively, D is TRBD2 (6 bases). The CDR3 contains 15 residues. The germline V gene encodes CDR1 SEHNR and CDR2 FQNEAQ (reference sequence). Trimming left V 2 bases short and J 8 bases short, with 16 bases between. In DNA, the CDR3 is TGTGCCAGCAGCTTATTATGGGCCGGAGGGGATGAGCAGTTCTTC. Protein product: CASSLLWAGGDEQFF. Full variable domain (remainder filled in from reference TRBV7-9 and TRBJ2-1): DTGVSQNPRHKITKRGQNVTFRCDPISEHNRLYWYRQTLGQGPEFLTYFQNEAQLEKSRLLSDRFSAERPKGSFSTLEIQRTEQGDSAMYLCASSLLWAGGDEQFFGPGTRLTVL.

The rearrangement links TRBV12-5 to TRBJ2-7; D might be TRBD2 (6 bases). CDR1 is LGHNT and CDR2 is FRNRAP in the germline V gene. The CDR3 has 14 amino acids. Trimming took off 5 bases at V and 0 bases at J, with 11 bases between the two ends. The CDR3 spells CASGRTGDSYEQYF. CDR3 nucleotide sequence: TGTGCTAGTGGTCGGACGGGGGACTCCTACGAGCAGTACTTC.

The chain combines TRBV16 with TRBJ1-2, with D possibly being TRBD1 (6 bases). Deletions cut 4 bases from V and 7 bases from J, with 19 bases between. Germline V gives CDR1 KGHSY, CDR2 FQNENV. This CDR3 is built from 15 residues. Here the CDR3 reads CASSPTDSLSGGYTF. In nucleotides, the CDR3 is TGTGCCAGCAGCCCGACGGACAGTCTCAGCGGTGGCTACACCTTC.

V and J are TRBV28 and TRBJ2-5; D may be TRBD2 (6 bases). V lost 4 bases and J lost 1, with 10 bases in between. This CDR3 contains 14 residues. Germline assignment: CDR1 MDHEN and CDR2 SYDVKM. CDR3 sequence: CASSSTRFQETQYF. In nucleotides, the CDR3 is TGTGCCAGCAGTTCGACTAGATTCCAAGAGACCCAGTACTTC.

The chain has TRBV7-9 and TRBJ1-1, with no clear D. Between the trimmed V and J ends, which lost 0 bases and 3 bases, there was a span of 11 bases. The CDR3 extends over 15 amino acids. Germline-derived CDR1 and CDR2 are SEHNR and FQNEAQ (reference sequence). The CDR3 DNA reads as TGTGCCAGCAGCTTAGCGCTTGGTGAGCACACTGAAGCTTTCTTT. Translating gives CASSLALGEHTEAFF.

The rearrangement joins TRBV7-9 to TRBJ2-7; 7 bases line up with TRBD2. The CDR3 totals 13 residues. Germline V gene lookup returns CDR1 SEHNR and CDR2 FQNEAQ (reference sequence). J lost 7 bases, V lost 3 bases, and 6 bases had no gene match. CDR3 sequence (DNA): TGTGCCAGCAGCTTCGGGGGGAGAGGGGAGCAGTACTTC. Protein product: CASSFGGRGEQYF.

DNA for the CDR3: TGTGCCAGCAGTAATTCGGGATCTTTGGACACTGAAGCTTTCTTT. Encoded protein: CASSNSGSLDTEAFF. The chain carries TRBV6-5 and TRBJ1-1; D is uncertain. Germline V gives CDR1 MNHEY, CDR2 SVGAGI. This CDR3 has 15 amino acids. The V end lost 5 bases, the J end lost 3 bases, and 16 bases lay between the germline ends.

The J gene is TRBJ2-1, the V gene TRBV18; 13 nucleotides align to TRBD2. V gave up 5 bases and J gave up 4 bases; unmatched junction bases: 5. CDR3 size: 16 residues. CDR1 is KGHSH, CDR2 LQKENI, per germline. CDR3 nucleotide sequence: TGTGCCAGCTCAACCACTAGCGGGGGGGCTTACAATGAGCAGTTCTTC. Encoded protein: CASSTTSGGAYNEQFF.

The rearrangement links TRBV6-5 to TRBJ1-6; D perhaps matches TRBD1 (6 bases). The CDR3 is 13 amino acids. CDR1 MNHEY and CDR2 SVGAGI come from the germline V gene. Between the trimmed V and J ends, which lost 9 bases and 7 bases, there was a span of 13 bases. CDR3 sequence: CASHGQKNSPLHF. The CDR3 nucleotides are TGTGCCAGTCATGGACAGAAAAATTCACCCCTCCACTTT.

This chain connects TRBV19 to TRBJ1-2, with 7 bases lining up with TRBD1. V shed 5 bases and J 1 base; nucleotides not matched to a gene: 1. Germline CDR1 reads LNHDA; CDR2 reads SQIVND (reference sequence). There are 13 residues in the CDR3. This CDR3 reads CASSRQGNYGYTF. The CDR3 DNA sequence: TGTGCCAGTAGTCGACAGGGTAACTATGGCTACACCTTC.

The rearrangement joins TRBV27 to TRBJ1-1, with unresolved D. Looked up from germline, CDR1 is MNHEY and CDR2 is SMNVEV (reference sequence). This CDR3 has 13 residues. With 3 bases removed from V and 3 bases from J, the gap between germline ends came to 8 bases. The CDR3, as DNA: TGTGCCAGCAGTTTCACAGATTACACTGAAGCTTTCTTT. Translating gives CASSFTDYTEAFF.

The V and J genes are TRBV27 and TRBJ2-2, with 10 bases matching TRBD1. V was pared by 6 bases and J by 5 bases, with 9 bases of the junction left unmatched. The CDR3 length is 16 residues. CDR1 MNHEY and CDR2 SMNVEV come from the germline V gene (reference sequence). The CDR3 region is CASSSDPGQGTGELFF. In nucleotides, the CDR3 is TGTGCCAGCAGCTCCGACCCGGGACAGGGGACCGGGGAGCTGTTTTTT.

This chain links TRBV4-2 with TRBJ1-1; D ambiguous. V was trimmed by 1 base and J by 0 bases, leaving 15 bases between them. The CDR3 totals 17 residues. Germline V gene sequence: CDR1 LGHNA, CDR2 YNFKEQ. The CDR3 loop is CASSQGLLRALNTEAFF. The CDR3 DNA reads as TGTGCCAGCAGCCAAGGACTTTTGCGGGCCCTGAACACTGAAGCTTTCTTT.

This rearrangement joins TRBV6-4 to TRBJ2-5, with 9 nucleotides matching TRBD1. CDR1 is MRHNA and CDR2 is SNTAGT in the germline V gene. Trimming took 7 bases from V and 3 from J; bases not matched to a gene: 12. The CDR3 consists of 16 residues. Here the CDR3 reads CASTTRWDREEETQYF. For the CDR3, the DNA is TGTGCCAGCACCACCAGGTGGGACAGGGAGGAAGAGACCCAGTACTTC.

The chain joins TRBV5-1 to TRBJ1-4; unclear D gene. Germline CDR1 is SGHRS and CDR2 is YFSETQ. V was clipped by 1 base and J by 0 bases, with 10 bases between them. This CDR3 is 16 amino acids long. The CDR3 DNA sequence: TGCGCCAGCAGCTTGTTCTCCACGGCAACTAATGAAAAACTGTTTTTT. As protein: CASSLFSTATNEKLFF.

The chain combines TRBV2 with TRBJ1-2; no firm D call. Trimming removed 0 bases at V and 7 bases at J, with 15 bases between. The CDR3 has 15 residues. CDR1 is SNHLY, CDR2 FYNNEI, per germline. This chain's CDR3 is CASSEARRGIVGYTF. The CDR3 DNA reads TGTGCCAGCAGTGAAGCGCGTCGGGGAATCGTTGGCTACACCTTC. Together with reference TRBV2 and TRBJ1-2, the CDR3 gives the full variable domain: EPEVTQTPSHQVTQMGQEVILRCVPISNHLYFYWYRQILGQKVEFLVSFYNNEISEKSEIFDDQFSVERPDGSNFTLKIRSTKLEDSAMYFCASSEARRGIVGYTFGSGTRLTVV.

The genes are TRBV29-1 and TRBJ1-1; 8 bases map to TRBD1. The germline V gene encodes CDR1 SQVTM and CDR2 ANQGSEA. The CDR3 covers 13 residues. J gave up 0 bases and V 7 bases, and 4 bases lay outside the gene matches. CDR3 residues: CSGRTGLNTEAFF. Here the CDR3 DNA reads TGCAGCGGAAGGACAGGGCTGAACACTGAAGCTTTCTTT.

The chain joins TRBV11-3 to TRBJ1-1, with D unresolved. There are 14 residues in the CDR3. V was trimmed by 6 bases and J by 1 base, leaving 12 bases between them. Germline CDR1 and CDR2: SGHNT and YENEEA. CDR3 in amino acids: CASSRGLRNTEAFF. For the CDR3, the DNA is TGTGCCAGCAGTCGGGGTCTTCGGAACACTGAAGCTTTCTTT.